This section outlines one T cell receptor beta chain sequence together with its context. The sample is drawn from a study of immune evolution from preneoplasia to lung adenocarcinoma. Data came from immunoSEQ multiplex PCR; TCRdb stores just in-frame clones and leaves some out. Of around 39,000 clones listed, 74% are singletons. The CDR3 loop spans 15 amino acids. The V end was cut by 4 bases, the J end by 4 bases, with 16 bases between. The germline V gene encodes CDR1 KGHSH and CDR2 LQKENI. The chain combines TRBV18 with TRBJ1-2; a possible D gene is TRBD1 (5 bases). This TCR came from a person aged 55-75 years with lung adenocarcinoma. The sample taken for sequencing was FFPE invasive lung adenocarcinoma tissue. CDR3 bases: TGTGCCAGCTCACTCGGGACGGGAGGGCTCTATGGCTACACCTTC. Residues: CASSLGTGGLYGYTF.